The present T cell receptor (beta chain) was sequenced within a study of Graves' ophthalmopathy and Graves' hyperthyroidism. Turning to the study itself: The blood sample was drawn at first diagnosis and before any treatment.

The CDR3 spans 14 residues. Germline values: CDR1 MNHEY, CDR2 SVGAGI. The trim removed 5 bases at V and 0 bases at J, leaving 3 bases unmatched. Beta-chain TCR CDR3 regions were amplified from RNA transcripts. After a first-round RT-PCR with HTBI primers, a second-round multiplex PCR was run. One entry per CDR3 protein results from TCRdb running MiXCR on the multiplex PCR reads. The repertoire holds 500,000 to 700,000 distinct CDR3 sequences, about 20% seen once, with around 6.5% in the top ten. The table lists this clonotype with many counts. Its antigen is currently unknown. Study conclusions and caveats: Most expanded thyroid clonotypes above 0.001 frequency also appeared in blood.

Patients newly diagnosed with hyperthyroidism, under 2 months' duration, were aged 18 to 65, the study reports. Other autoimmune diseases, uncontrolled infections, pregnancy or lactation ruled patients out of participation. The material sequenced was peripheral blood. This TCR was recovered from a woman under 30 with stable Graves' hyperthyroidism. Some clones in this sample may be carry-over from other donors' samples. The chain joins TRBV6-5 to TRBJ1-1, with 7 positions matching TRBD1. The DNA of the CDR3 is TGTGCCAGCAGTCACAGGGGTTTGAACACTGAAGCTTTCTTT. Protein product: CASSHRGLNTEAFF.